The clone carrying this T cell receptor beta chain has a handful of counts. The J segment lost 4 bases and the V segment lost 5 bases, leaving 6 bases of the junction unmatched. This CDR3 spans 14 amino acids. The germline V gene has CDR1 MNHEY and CDR2 SMNVEV (reference sequence). This entry belongs to a study of cytomegalovirus exposure and HLA in healthy donors. PCR amplification relied on 60 Vbeta primers (plus 13 Jbeta primers). Measured with immunoSEQ multiplex PCR; TCRdb has only the in-frame clones, and not every one. The table lists over 150,000 clones, roughly 80% of them singletons. J is TRBJ2-7 and V is TRBV27; 9 positions match TRBD1. The TCR sequence derives from a male donor in good health and CMV-seronegative. Sequencing was carried out using PBMCs. CDR3 DNA: TGTGCCAGCAGTCCCGGGACAGGGATATACGAGCAGTACTTC. Translation gives CASSPGTGIYEQYF.